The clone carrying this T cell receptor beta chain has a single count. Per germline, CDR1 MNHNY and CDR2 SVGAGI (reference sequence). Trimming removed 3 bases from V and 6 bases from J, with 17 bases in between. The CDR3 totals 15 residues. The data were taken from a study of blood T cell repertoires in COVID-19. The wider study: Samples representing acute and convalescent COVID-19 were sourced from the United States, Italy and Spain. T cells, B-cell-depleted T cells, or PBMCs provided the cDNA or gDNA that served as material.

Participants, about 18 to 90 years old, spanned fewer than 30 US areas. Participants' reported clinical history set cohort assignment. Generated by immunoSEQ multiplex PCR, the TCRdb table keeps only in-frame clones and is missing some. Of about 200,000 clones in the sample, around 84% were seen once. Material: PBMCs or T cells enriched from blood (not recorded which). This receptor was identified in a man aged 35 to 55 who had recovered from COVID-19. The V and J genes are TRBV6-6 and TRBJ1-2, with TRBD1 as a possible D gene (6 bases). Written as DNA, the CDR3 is TGTGCCAGCAGTTATAATATTCAGTCAGGGGATGGCTACACCTTC. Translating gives CASSYNIQSGDGYTF.